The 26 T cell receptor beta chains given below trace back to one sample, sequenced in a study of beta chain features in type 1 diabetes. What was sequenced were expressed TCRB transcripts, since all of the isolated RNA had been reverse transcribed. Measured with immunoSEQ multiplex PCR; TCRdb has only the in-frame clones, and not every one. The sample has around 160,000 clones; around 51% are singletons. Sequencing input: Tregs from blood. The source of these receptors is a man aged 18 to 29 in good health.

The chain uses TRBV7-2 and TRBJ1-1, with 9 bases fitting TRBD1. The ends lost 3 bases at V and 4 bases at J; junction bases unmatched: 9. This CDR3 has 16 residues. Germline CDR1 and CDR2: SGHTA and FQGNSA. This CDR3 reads CASSFGTGSSGTEAFF. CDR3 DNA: TGTGCCAGCAGCTTCGGGACAGGGAGTAGTGGCACTGAAGCTTTCTTT. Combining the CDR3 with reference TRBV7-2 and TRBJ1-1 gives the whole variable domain GAGVSQSPSNKVTEKGKDVELRCDPISGHTALYWYRQSLGQGLEFLIYFQGNSAPDKSGLPSDRFSAERTGGSVSTLTIQRTQQEDSAVYLCASSFGTGSSGTEAFFGQGTRLTVV.

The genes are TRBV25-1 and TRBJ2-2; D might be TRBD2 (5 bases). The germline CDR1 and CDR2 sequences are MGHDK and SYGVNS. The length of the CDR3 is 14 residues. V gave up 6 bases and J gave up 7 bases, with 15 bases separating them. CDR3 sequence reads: CASRGDLRGGELFF. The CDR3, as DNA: TGTGCCAGCAGGGGAGATCTGCGAGGCGGGGAGCTGTTTTTT.

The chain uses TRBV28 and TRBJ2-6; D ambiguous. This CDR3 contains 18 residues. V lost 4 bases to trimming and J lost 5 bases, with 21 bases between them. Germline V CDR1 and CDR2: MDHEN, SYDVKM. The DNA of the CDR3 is TGTGCCAGCAGTTCAGAAAACTTGACACAAAGTCGGGCCAACGTCCTGACTTTC. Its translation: CASSSENLTQSRANVLTF.

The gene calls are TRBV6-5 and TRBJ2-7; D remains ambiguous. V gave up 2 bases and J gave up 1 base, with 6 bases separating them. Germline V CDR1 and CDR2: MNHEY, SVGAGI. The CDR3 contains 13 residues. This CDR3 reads CASSYGPSYEQYF. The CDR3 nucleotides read TGTGCCAGCAGTTACGGGCCTTCCTACGAGCAGTACTTC.

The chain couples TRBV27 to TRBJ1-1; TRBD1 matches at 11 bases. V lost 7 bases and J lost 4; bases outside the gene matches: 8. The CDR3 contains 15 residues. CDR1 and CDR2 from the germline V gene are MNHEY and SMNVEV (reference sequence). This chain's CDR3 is CASTGRDRGTTEAFF. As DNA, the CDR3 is TGTGCCAGCACCGGCCGGGACAGGGGGACCACTGAAGCTTTCTTT.

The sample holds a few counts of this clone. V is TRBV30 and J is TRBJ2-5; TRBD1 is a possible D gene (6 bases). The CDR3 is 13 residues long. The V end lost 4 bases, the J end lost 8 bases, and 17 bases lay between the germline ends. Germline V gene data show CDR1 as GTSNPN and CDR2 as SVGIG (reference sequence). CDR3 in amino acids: CAWTNTWTVTQYF. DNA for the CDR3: TGTGCCTGGACCAACACCTGGACAGTCACCCAGTACTTC.

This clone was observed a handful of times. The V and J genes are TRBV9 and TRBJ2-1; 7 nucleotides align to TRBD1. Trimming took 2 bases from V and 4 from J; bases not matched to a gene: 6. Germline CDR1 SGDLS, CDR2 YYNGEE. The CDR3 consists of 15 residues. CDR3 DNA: TGTGCCAGCAGCGTCACCGGGACAGTATACAATGAGCAGTTCTTC. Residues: CASSVTGTVYNEQFF.

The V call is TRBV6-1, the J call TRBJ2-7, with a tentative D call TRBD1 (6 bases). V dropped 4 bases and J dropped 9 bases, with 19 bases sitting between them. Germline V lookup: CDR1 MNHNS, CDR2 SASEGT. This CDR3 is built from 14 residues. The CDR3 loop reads CASSAGQILRLQYF. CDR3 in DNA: TGTGCCAGCAGTGCGGGACAAATCCTACGACTGCAGTACTTC.

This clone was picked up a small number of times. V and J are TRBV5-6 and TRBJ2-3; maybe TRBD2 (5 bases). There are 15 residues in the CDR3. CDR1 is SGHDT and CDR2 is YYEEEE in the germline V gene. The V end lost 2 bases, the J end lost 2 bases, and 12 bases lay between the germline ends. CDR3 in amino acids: CASSFESGNTDTQYF. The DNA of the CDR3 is TGTGCCAGCAGCTTTGAAAGCGGCAACACAGATACGCAGTATTTT.

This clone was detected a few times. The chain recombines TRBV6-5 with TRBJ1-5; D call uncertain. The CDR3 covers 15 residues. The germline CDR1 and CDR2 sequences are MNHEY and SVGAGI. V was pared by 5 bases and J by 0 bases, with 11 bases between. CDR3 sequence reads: CASSPGLNSNQPQHF. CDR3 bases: TGTGCCAGCAGTCCCGGACTAAATAGCAATCAGCCCCAGCATTTT.

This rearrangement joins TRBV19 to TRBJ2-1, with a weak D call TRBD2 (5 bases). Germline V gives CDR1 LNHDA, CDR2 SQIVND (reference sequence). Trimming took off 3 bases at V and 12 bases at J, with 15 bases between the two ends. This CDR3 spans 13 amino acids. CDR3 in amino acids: CASSMRTPVVQFF. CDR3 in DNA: TGTGCCAGTAGTATGCGGACTCCGGTCGTGCAGTTCTTC.

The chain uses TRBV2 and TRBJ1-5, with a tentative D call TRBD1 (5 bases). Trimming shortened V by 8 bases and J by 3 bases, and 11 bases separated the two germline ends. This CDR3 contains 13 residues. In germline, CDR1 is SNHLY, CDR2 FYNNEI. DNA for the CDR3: TGTGCCAGCGGGAAACAGGACAATCAGCCCCAGCATTTT. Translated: CASGKQDNQPQHF.

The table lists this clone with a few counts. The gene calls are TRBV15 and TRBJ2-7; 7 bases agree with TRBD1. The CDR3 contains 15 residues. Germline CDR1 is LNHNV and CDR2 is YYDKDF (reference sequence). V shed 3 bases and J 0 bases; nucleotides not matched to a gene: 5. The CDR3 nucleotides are TGTGCCACCAGCAGCCTACAGGGGAGCTCCTACGAGCAGTACTTC. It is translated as CATSSLQGSSYEQYF.

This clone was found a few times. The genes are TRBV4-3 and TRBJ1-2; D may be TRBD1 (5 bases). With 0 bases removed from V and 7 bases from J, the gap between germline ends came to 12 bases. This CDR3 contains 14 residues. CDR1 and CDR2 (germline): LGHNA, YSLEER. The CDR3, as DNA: TGCGCCAGCAGCCAAGATGCGGGGACGGGTGGCTACACCTTC. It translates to CASSQDAGTGGYTF.

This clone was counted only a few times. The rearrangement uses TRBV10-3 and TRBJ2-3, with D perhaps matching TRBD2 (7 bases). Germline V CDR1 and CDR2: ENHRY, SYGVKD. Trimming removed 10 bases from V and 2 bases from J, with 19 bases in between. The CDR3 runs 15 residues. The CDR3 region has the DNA TGTGCCACCCAGGCCGGGGGGCGCGACACAGATACGCAGTATTTT. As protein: CATQAGGRDTDTQYF.

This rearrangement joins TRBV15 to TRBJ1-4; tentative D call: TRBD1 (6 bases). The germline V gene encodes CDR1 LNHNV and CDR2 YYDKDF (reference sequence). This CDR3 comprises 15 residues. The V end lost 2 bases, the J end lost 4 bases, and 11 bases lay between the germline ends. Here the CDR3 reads CATSRSGGRNEKLFF. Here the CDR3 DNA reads TGTGCCACCAGCAGATCGGGGGGCCGTAATGAAAAACTGTTTTTT.

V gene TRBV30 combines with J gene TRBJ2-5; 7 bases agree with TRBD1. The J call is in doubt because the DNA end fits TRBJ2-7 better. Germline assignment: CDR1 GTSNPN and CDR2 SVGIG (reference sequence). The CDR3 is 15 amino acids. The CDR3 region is CAWSVRDSDRYEQYF. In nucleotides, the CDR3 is TGTGCCTGGAGCGTCCGGGACAGTGACCGCTACGAGCAGTACTTC.

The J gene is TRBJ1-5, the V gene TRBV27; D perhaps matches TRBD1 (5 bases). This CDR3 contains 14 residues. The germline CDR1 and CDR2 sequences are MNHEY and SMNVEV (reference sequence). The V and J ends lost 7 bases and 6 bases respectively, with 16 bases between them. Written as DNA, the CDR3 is TGTGCCAGCACCAGTCGGGGGAAAGGTCAGCCCCAGCATTTT. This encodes CASTSRGKGQPQHF.

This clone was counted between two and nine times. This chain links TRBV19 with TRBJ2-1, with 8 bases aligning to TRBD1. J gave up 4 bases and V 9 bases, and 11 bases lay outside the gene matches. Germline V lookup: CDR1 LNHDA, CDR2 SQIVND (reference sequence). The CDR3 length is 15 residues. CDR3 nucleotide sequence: TGTGCCAGGAGCCGACAGGGGCTCCCATACAATGAGCAGTTCTTC. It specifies CARSRQGLPYNEQFF.

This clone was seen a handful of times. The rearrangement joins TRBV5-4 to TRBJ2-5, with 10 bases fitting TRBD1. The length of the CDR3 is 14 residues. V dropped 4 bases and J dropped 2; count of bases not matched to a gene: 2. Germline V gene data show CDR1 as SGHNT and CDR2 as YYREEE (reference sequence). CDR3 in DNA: TGTGCCAGCAGCGGGGACAGGGGACAAGAGACCCAGTACTTC. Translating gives CASSGDRGQETQYF.

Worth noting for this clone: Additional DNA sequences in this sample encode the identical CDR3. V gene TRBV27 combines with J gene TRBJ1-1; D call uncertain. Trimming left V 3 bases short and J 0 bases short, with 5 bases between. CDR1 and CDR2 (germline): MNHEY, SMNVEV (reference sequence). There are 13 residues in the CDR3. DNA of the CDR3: TGTGCCAGCAGTTTGCAGGTGAACACTGAAGCTTTCTTT. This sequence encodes CASSLQVNTEAFF.

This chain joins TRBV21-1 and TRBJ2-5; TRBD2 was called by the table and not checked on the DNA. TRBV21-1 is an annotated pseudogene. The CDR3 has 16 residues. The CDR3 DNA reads TGTGCCAGCAGCAAAGCCTCCGGGGAGCAACAAGAGACCCAGTACTTC. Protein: CASSKASGEQQETQYF.

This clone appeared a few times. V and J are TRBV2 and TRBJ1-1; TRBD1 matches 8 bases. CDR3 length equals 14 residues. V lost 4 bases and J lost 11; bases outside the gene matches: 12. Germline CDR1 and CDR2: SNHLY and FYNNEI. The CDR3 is CASSAGQGSTLAFF. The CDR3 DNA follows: TGTGCCAGCAGTGCAGGACAGGGTTCCACTCTGGCTTTCTTT.

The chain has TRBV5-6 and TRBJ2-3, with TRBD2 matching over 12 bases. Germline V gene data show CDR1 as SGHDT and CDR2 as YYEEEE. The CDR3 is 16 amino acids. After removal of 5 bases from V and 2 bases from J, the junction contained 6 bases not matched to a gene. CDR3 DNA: TGTGCCAGCAGTGGGACTAGCGGGTTGAACACAGATACGCAGTATTTT. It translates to CASSGTSGLNTDTQYF.

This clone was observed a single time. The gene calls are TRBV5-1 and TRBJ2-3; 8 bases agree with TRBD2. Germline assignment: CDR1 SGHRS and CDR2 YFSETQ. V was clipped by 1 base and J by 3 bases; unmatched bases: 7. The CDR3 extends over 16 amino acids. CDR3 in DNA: TGCGCCAGCAGCTTGCGTAGCGGGATAAGAACAGATACGCAGTATTTT. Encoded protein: CASSLRSGIRTDTQYF.

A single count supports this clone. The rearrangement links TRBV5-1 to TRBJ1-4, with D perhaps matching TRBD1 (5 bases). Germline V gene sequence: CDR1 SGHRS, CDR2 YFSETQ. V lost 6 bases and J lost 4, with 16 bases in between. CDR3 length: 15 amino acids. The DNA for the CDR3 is TGCGCCAGCAATTTCAGCGGGGGTAATAATGAAAAACTGTTTTTT. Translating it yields CASNFSGGNNEKLFF.